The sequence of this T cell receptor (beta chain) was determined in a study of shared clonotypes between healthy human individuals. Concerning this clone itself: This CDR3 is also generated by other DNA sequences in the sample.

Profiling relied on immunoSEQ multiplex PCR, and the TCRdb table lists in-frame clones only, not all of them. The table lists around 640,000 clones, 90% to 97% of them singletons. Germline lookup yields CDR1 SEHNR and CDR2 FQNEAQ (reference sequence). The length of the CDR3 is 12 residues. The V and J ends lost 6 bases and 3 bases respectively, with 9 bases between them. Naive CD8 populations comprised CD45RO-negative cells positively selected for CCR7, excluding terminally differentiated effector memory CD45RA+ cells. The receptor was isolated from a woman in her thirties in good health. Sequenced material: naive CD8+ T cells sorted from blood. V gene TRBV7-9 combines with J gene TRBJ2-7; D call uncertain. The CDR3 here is CASSPGNYEQYF. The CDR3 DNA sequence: TGTGCCAGCAGTCCGGGTAACTACGAGCAGTACTTC. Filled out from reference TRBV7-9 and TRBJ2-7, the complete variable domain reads DTGVSQNPRHKITKRGQNVTFRCDPISEHNRLYWYRQTLGQGPEFLTYFQNEAQLEKSRLLSDRFSAERPKGSFSTLEIQRTEQGDSAMYLCASSPGNYEQYFGPGTRLTVT.